These 27 T cell receptor beta chains share one sample of origin, sequenced in a study of early stage breast cancer tumors. Sequencing used immunoSEQ multiplex PCR; TCRdb keeps in-frame clones, though not all of them. The profile covers some 41,000 clones, with around 73% appearing a single time and 7.2% taken by the ten largest. Sequencing used blood. Source of these receptors: a person in their fifties or sixties with breast cancer.

As for this clone: At one end, the junction sequence differs from germline, possibly due to a read error. The chain combines TRBV7-7 with TRBJ2-3; 7 nucleotides align to TRBD1. The germline V gene encodes CDR1 SSHAT and CDR2 FNYEAQ (reference sequence). This CDR3 has 15 residues. This CDR3 is CASSLRGGTADTQYF. The CDR3 nucleotides are TGTGCTAGCAGCTTACGAGGGGGCACAGCAGATACGCAGTATTTT.

The rearrangement joins TRBV19 to TRBJ1-1; unclear D gene. Germline CDR1 is LNHDA and CDR2 is SQIVND (reference sequence). This CDR3 is built from 13 residues. Trimming removed 5 bases from V and 3 bases from J, with 10 bases in between. The CDR3 is CASSRSRDTEAFF. In DNA, the CDR3 is TGTGCCAGTAGTCGGTCGCGGGACACTGAAGCTTTCTTT.

This clone was seen only a few times. The J gene is TRBJ2-6, the V gene TRBV19; 7 nucleotides line up with TRBD2. Germline CDR1 reads LNHDA; CDR2 reads SQIVND (reference sequence). This CDR3 has 15 residues. The junction had 3 bases not matched to a gene; V was cut back by 7 bases and J by 0 bases. The CDR3 coding sequence is TGTGCCAGTACAGGGAGGGTCTCTGGGGCCAACGTCCTGACTTTC. Protein product: CASTGRVSGANVLTF.

This clone was observed once. This chain uses TRBV27 with TRBJ2-2; 8 nucleotides match TRBD1. Germline values: CDR1 MNHEY, CDR2 SMNVEV (reference sequence). The CDR3 contains 15 residues. Trimming removed 2 bases from V and 6 bases from J; junction bases left unmatched: 5. The CDR3 here is CASSLVHRGSGELFF. The CDR3 DNA follows: TGTGCCAGCAGTTTAGTCCACAGGGGGTCCGGGGAGCTGTTTTTT.

Comments on this clone: An end of the junction differs from the germline gene, which may be a read error. The sample holds other DNA sequences that translate to the same CDR3. V gene TRBV4-1 combines with J gene TRBJ1-4; D unclear. CDR1 MGHRA and CDR2 YSYEKL come from the germline V gene. The CDR3 covers 16 residues. CDR3 in amino acids: CASSQEATGLNEKLFF. The DNA of the CDR3 is TGTGCCAGCAGCCAAGAAGCGACGGGGTTGAATGAAAAACTGTTTTTT.

This chain joins TRBV29-1 and TRBJ2-5; 11 bases align to TRBD2. V was pared by 2 bases and J by 3 bases, with 14 bases of the junction left unmatched. CDR3 size: 18 residues. Germline CDR1 reads SQVTM; CDR2 reads ANQGSEA. In DNA, the CDR3 is TGCAGCGTTGAATTAGGACTAGCGGGCACAGCGACCAAAGAGACCCAGTACTTC. This gives the protein CSVELGLAGTATKETQYF.

As DNA, the CDR3 is TGCGCCAGCAGCAGGACTAGCGGGGCATGGGATCCGCAGTATTTT. Translating gives CASSRTSGAWDPQYF. The chain joins TRBV4-1 to TRBJ2-3; 12 bases line up with TRBD2. Germline CDR1 is MGHRA and CDR2 is YSYEKL. This CDR3 region has 15 residues. The junction had 10 bases not matched to a gene; V was cut back by 5 bases and J by 10 bases.

Points on this clone: Additional DNA sequences in this sample encode the identical CDR3. This rearrangement joins TRBV9 to TRBJ2-1, with D unresolved. The CDR3 consists of 13 residues. CDR1 and CDR2 (germline): SGDLS, YYNGEE. V dropped 1 base and J dropped 4 bases, with 6 bases sitting between them. The CDR3 spells CASSVSGYNEQFF. The DNA of the CDR3 is TGTGCCAGCAGCGTATCAGGATACAATGAGCAGTTCTTC.

The rearrangement uses TRBV18 and TRBJ2-5; D possibly corresponds to TRBD1 (5 bases). This CDR3 has 15 residues. The V gene's germline CDR1 is KGHSH and CDR2 LQKENI. The V end was cut by 8 bases, the J end by 1 base, with 17 bases between. This chain's CDR3 is CASTVDQGLQETQYF. The CDR3 bases are TGTGCCAGCACTGTGGATCAGGGCCTCCAAGAGACCCAGTACTTC.

V gene TRBV7-9 combines with J gene TRBJ1-3; D not certain. Germline CDR1 reads SEHNR; CDR2 reads FQNEAQ (reference sequence). V lost 5 bases, J lost 4 bases, and 18 bases lay in between. The CDR3 runs 16 residues. CDR3 nucleotides: TGTGCCAGCAGCCGGCCGGGTATTTCAGTAGGAAACACCATATATTTT. This sequence encodes CASSRPGISVGNTIYF. The whole variable domain, filled in from reference TRBV7-9 and TRBJ1-3, reads DTGVSQNPRHKITKRGQNVTFRCDPISEHNRLYWYRQTLGQGPEFLTYFQNEAQLEKSRLLSDRFSAERPKGSFSTLEIQRTEQGDSAMYLCASSRPGISVGNTIYFGEGSWLTVV.

This clone was seen more than once but under ten times. The V and J genes are TRBV5-6 and TRBJ1-1; no reliable D call. The CDR3 runs to 13 residues. Germline CDR1 reads SGHDT; CDR2 reads YYEEEE. V dropped 3 bases and J dropped 5 bases, with 11 bases sitting between them. CDR3 in amino acids: CASSSTRSTEAFF. CDR3 DNA sequence: TGTGCCAGCAGCTCTACTCGGAGTACTGAAGCTTTCTTT.

This clone was observed a few times. The chain recombines TRBV14 with TRBJ2-7; 8 bases map to TRBD2. The CDR3 covers 16 residues. Germline CDR1 SGHDN, CDR2 FVKESK. V dropped 5 bases and J dropped 3; count of bases not matched to a gene: 12. CDR3 nucleotides: TGTGCCAGCAGCTCTCAGCGTCGGGGGGGAATCTACGAGCAGTACTTC. Residues: CASSSQRRGGIYEQYF.

This chain connects TRBV5-6 to TRBJ2-4, with 7 bases matching TRBD1. This CDR3 is built from 14 residues. V was clipped by 3 bases and J by 3 bases; unmatched bases: 3. The germline CDR1 and CDR2 sequences are SGHDT and YYEEEE. Written as DNA, the CDR3 is TGTGCCAGCAGCTCGGGACAGCGCAAAAACATTCAGTACTTC. It encodes CASSSGQRKNIQYF. Complete variable domain (other parts from reference TRBV5-6 and TRBJ2-4): DAGVTQSPTHLIKTRGQQVTLRCSPKSGHDTVSWYQQALGQGPQFIFQYYEEEERQRGNFPDRFSGHQFPNYSSELNVNALLLGDSALYLCASSSGQRKNIQYFGAGTRLSVL.

The V gene is TRBV6-5, the J gene TRBJ2-5, with D hard to call. The CDR3 is made up of 12 amino acids. Germline V lookup: CDR1 MNHEY, CDR2 SVGAGI. Trimming took 5 bases from V and 3 from J, leaving 7 bases between them. CDR3 DNA sequence: TGTGCCAGCAGTAGCAAGAAAGAGACCCAGTACTTC. Encoded protein: CASSSKKETQYF.

The rearrangement uses TRBV10-3 and TRBJ2-2, with TRBD1 identical over 8 bases. V lost 3 bases, J lost 2 bases, and 5 bases stayed unmatched. The V gene's germline CDR1 is ENHRY and CDR2 SYGVKD. The CDR3 consists of 16 residues. CDR3 protein: CAISDSGQGNTGELFF. CDR3 nucleotides: TGTGCCATCAGTGATTCCGGACAGGGAAACACCGGGGAGCTGTTTTTT.

V gene TRBV5-6 combines with J gene TRBJ2-2; D gene uncertain. The V gene lost 1 base and the J gene lost 7 bases, with 14 bases spanning the gap. This CDR3 comprises 15 residues. Germline-derived CDR1 and CDR2 are SGHDT and YYEEEE. The CDR3: CASSLLGFQDGELFF. In DNA, the CDR3 is TGTGCCAGCAGCTTGCTGGGTTTTCAGGACGGGGAGCTGTTTTTT.

This sequence joins TRBV6-5 and TRBJ1-4; tentatively, D is TRBD1 (6 bases). The CDR3 sequence is 15 residues long. V was clipped by 7 bases and J by 0 bases, with 12 bases between them. Germline V gene lookup returns CDR1 MNHEY and CDR2 SVGAGI. CDR3 coding DNA: TGTGCCAGCACCTGGGGGGGGCCAACTAATGAAAAACTGTTTTTT. Protein sequence: CASTWGGPTNEKLFF.

This clone was counted a single time. CDR3 DNA sequence: TGTGCCAGCAGCTTAGGGGGGGTAGGGACCACTACGCAGTATTTT. Its protein is CASSLGGVGTTTQYF. V and J are TRBV7-2 and TRBJ2-3; TRBD2 might be the D (6 bases). Trimming shortened V by 1 base and J by 8 bases, and 16 bases separated the two germline ends. The CDR3 extends over 15 amino acids. Germline CDR1 SGHTA, CDR2 FQGNSA.

The chain has TRBV2 and TRBJ2-7, with D possibly matching TRBD2 (6 bases). Germline V gives CDR1 SNHLY, CDR2 FYNNEI. This CDR3 contains 12 residues. Trimming cost V 10 bases and J 3 bases, with 13 bases left between them. The CDR3 loop is CATTRLDYEQYF. In DNA form, the CDR3 reads TGTGCCACGACAAGACTAGACTACGAGCAGTACTTC.

The chain combines TRBV19 with TRBJ2-1; 7 bases align to TRBD2. The CDR3 runs 13 residues. Germline-derived CDR1 and CDR2 are LNHDA and SQIVND (reference sequence). Germline trimming cut 9 bases from V and 10 bases from J; bases unmatched to any gene: 12. The CDR3 protein is CASSAGAFQEQFF. The DNA for the CDR3 is TGTGCCAGCTCGGCGGGAGCTTTTCAGGAGCAGTTCTTC.

Only one count was recorded for this clone. This rearrangement joins TRBV6-5 to TRBJ1-2; a weak D match, TRBD1 (6 bases). This CDR3 comprises 14 residues. Trimming cost V 5 bases and J 4 bases, with 14 bases left between them. Germline values: CDR1 MNHEY, CDR2 SVGAGI. This chain's CDR3 is CASSGREGVYGYTF. In DNA form, the CDR3 reads TGTGCCAGCAGTGGCCGGGAGGGGGTCTATGGCTACACCTTC.

The chain links TRBV29-1 to TRBJ1-2; 10 nucleotides agree with TRBD1. CDR1 and CDR2 from the germline V gene are SQVTM and ANQGSEA. Trimming removed 6 bases from V and 6 bases from J; junction bases left unmatched: 7. This CDR3 contains 13 residues. CDR3 sequence: CSVTDRGRDGYTF. CDR3 DNA sequence: TGCAGCGTGACAGACAGGGGGCGGGATGGCTACACCTTC.

The CDR3 DNA sequence: TGTGCCAGCAGCTTACCCGACAGTACCTTTATTGCAACTAATGAAAAACTGTTTTTT. Its protein product is CASSLPDSTFIATNEKLFF. The V and J genes are TRBV11-3 and TRBJ1-4; D is possibly TRBD1 (5 bases). The V end lost 2 bases, the J end lost 0 bases, and 19 bases lay between the germline ends. The CDR3 sequence is 19 residues long. Germline V gene sequence: CDR1 SGHNT, CDR2 YENEEA.

The chain links TRBV23-1 to TRBJ2-4; 8 bases line up with TRBD1. TRBV23-1 is sorted into the ORF group, with uncertain function. V dropped 6 bases and J dropped 5; count of bases not matched to a gene: 6. The CDR3 spans 14 residues. The CDR3 sequence is CASSPPGQENIQYF. The CDR3 bases are TGCGCCAGCAGCCCTCCGGGACAGGAAAACATTCAGTACTTC.

This chain connects TRBV19 to TRBJ1-2; 7 positions match TRBD1. Trimming removed 3 bases from V and 8 bases from J; junction bases left unmatched: 12. Germline CDR1 is LNHDA and CDR2 is SQIVND (reference sequence). This CDR3 region has 15 residues. This chain's CDR3 is CASSMATGLLRGYTF. The CDR3 DNA sequence: TGTGCCAGTAGTATGGCGACAGGGCTATTGCGGGGCTACACCTTC.

This CDR3 is CASSAGTSGSYEQYF. The CDR3 DNA sequence: TGTGCCAGCAGCGCTGGGACTAGCGGGAGCTACGAGCAGTACTTC. The genes are TRBV9 and TRBJ2-7, with 14 bases aligning to TRBD2. This CDR3 is built from 15 residues. Trimming cost V 3 bases and J 3 bases; bases outside gene matches: 2. Germline assignment: CDR1 SGDLS and CDR2 YYNGEE.

This clone was picked up a small number of times. V is TRBV11-3 and J is TRBJ2-7, with 9 bases that match TRBD1. The CDR3 is 14 residues long. CDR1 and CDR2 from the germline V gene are SGHNT and YENEEA. Unmatched junction bases numbered 6, after V lost 5 bases and J lost 4 bases. CDR3 loop: CASSQGTGYYEQYV. The CDR3 DNA reads TGTGCCAGCAGCCAGGGGACAGGGTATTACGAGCAGTACGTC.